The clone carrying this T cell receptor beta chain was seen repeatedly, ten times or more. Antigen unknown. Trimming took 1 base from V and 16 from J, leaving 8 bases between them. Germline lookup yields CDR1 MDHEN and CDR2 SYDVKM. There are 11 residues in the CDR3. The entire patient cohort was treatment-naive prior to thyroid surgery. This sample is part of a study of metastatic and nonmetastatic thyroid tumors. Study details: Comparative analysis of repertoires was undertaken across blood and tumor or nodule tissue obtained from malignant and benign thyroid patients.

The authors' processing: The study took CDR3 differences across clinicopathological groups and made a distant-metastasis classifier for papillary thyroid cancer from them. TCRdb reanalyzed the PCR reads via MiXCR. The V and J calls follow TCRdb's processing rather than the paper's. Of 84,000 or so clones in the sample, over 8.5% were seen once. Study-wide results and caveats: Benign nodules reportedly had significantly lower TCR beta diversity than malignant thyroid tumors in blood and tumor.

Material for sequencing was blood. The sequence was collected from a female donor with papillary thyroid cancer or a benign thyroid nodule (not recorded which). Some clones in this sample may be carry-over from other donors' samples. The rearrangement joins TRBV28 to TRBJ1-6; D may be TRBD1 (5 bases). CDR3 nucleotides: TGTGCCAGCAGTTTATCGGGACGACTCCACTTT. It yields the protein CASSLSGRLHF. The full variable domain, in which reference TRBV28 and TRBJ1-6 provide the parts outside the CDR3, is DVKVTQSSRYLVKRTGEKVFLECVQDMDHENMFWYRQDPGLGLRLIYFSYDVKMKEKGDIPEGYSVSREKKERFSLILESASTNQTSMYLCASSLSGRLHFGNGTRLTVT.